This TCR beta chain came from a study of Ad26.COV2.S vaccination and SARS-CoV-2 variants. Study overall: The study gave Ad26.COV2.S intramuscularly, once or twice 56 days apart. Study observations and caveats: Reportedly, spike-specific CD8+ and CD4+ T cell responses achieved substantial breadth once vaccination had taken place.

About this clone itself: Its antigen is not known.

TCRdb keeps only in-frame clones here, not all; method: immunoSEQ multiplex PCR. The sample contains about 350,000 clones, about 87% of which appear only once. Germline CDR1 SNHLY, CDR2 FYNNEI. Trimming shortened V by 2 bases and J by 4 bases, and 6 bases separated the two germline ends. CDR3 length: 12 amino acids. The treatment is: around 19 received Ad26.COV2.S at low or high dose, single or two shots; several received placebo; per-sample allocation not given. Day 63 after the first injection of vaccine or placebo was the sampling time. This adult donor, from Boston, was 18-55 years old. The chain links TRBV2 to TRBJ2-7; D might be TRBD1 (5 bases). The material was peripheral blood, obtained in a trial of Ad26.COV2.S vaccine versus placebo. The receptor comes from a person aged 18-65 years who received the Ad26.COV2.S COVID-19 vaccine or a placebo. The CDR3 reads CASSEKGYEQYF. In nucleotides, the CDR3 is TGTGCCAGCAGTGAAAAGGGGTACGAGCAGTACTTC.